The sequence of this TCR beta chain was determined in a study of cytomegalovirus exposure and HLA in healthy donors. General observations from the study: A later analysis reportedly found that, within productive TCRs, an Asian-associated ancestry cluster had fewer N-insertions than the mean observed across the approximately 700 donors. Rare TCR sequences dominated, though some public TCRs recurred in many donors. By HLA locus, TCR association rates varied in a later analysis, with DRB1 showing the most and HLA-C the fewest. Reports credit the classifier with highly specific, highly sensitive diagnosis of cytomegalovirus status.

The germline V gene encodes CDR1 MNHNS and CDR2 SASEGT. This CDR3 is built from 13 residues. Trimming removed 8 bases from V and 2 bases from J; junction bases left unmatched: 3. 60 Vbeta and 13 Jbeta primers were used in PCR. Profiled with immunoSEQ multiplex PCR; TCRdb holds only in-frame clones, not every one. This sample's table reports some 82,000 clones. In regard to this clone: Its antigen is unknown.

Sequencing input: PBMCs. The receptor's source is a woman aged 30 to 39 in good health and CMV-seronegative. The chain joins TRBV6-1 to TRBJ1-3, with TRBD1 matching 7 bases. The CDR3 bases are TGTGCCAGCGGTAGGGGGCCTGGAAACACCATATATTTT. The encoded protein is CASGRGPGNTIYF.